These 9 T cell receptor beta chains were all obtained from the same sample, sequenced in a study of OX40 agonist ivuxolimab in advanced cancers. Only in-frame clones appear in the TCRdb table, and some are missing; sequencing was by immunoSEQ multiplex PCR. In the table there are around 77,000 clones, approximately 94% of which are singletons. The specimen was CD4+ or CD8+ T cells sorted from blood, collected in a trial of the OX40 agonist ivuxolimab. The receptors stem from an adult with an advanced solid tumor such as melanoma, head and neck, liver or kidney cancer.

Here the CDR3 DNA reads TGTGCCAGCACCCTCGGGGGCGGACAGTCCTACGAGCAGTACTTC. Translation: CASTLGGGQSYEQYF. The rearrangement joins TRBV5-4 to TRBJ2-7, with D possibly being TRBD1 or TRBD2 (6 bases each). This CDR3 region has 15 residues. Germline loops: CDR1 SGHNT, CDR2 YYREEE (reference sequence). V was pared by 6 bases and J by 1 base, with 17 bases between.

The J gene is TRBJ2-5, the V gene TRBV7-2; 14 nucleotides match TRBD2. CDR1 is SGHTA, CDR2 FQGNSA, per germline. Losses at the gene ends were 5 bases for V and 5 bases for J; bases not matched to a gene: 7. The CDR3 is 16 residues long. CDR3 nucleotides: TGTGCCAGCAGCATGACTAGCGGGAGGGCCAGTGAGACCCAGTACTTC. It yields the protein CASSMTSGRASETQYF.

This clone was seen a single time. This chain links TRBV19 with TRBJ2-7, with a tentative D call TRBD1 (6 bases). The CDR3 has 14 amino acids. Trimming shortened V by 7 bases and J by 0 bases, and 13 bases separated the two germline ends. CDR1 is LNHDA and CDR2 is SQIVND in the germline V gene (reference sequence). In DNA form, the CDR3 reads TGTGCCAGTAACAGGGCCTGGGGCTCCTACGAGCAGTACTTC. Translated, it gives CASNRAWGSYEQYF.

The chain carries TRBV4-2 and TRBJ1-2; TRBD1 agrees at 7 bases. CDR1 and CDR2 from the germline V gene are LGHNA and YNFKEQ. Unmatched junction bases numbered 21, after V lost 4 bases and J lost 4 bases. The CDR3 loop spans 19 amino acids. CDR3 coding DNA: TGTGCCAGCAGCCCCGGCTGGAGACAGGGTCTGAGGATCTCCTATGGCTACACCTTC. Translating gives CASSPGWRQGLRISYGYTF.

The V gene is TRBV29-1, the J gene TRBJ1-1; a possible D gene is TRBD1 (5 bases). V was cut by 7 bases and J by 5 bases, with 20 bases left in between. The CDR3 has 14 amino acids. Germline CDR1 and CDR2: SQVTM and ANQGSEA. CDR3 DNA: TGCAGCGCTCGGGAGGGGACGGGAATGACTGAAGCTTTCTTT. Translation: CSAREGTGMTEAFF.

The chain couples TRBV30 to TRBJ2-1; D gene ambiguous. Germline CDR1 is GTSNPN and CDR2 is SVGIG (reference sequence). The germline V and J ends were trimmed by 3 bases and 3 bases, with 12 bases remaining between them. The CDR3 spans 14 residues. The CDR3 region is CAWSRSFRYNEQFF. The CDR3 DNA follows: TGTGCCTGGAGCCGGTCCTTCCGCTACAATGAGCAGTTCTTC.

The rearrangement links TRBV7-2 to TRBJ1-4; 7 nucleotides agree with TRBD1. The CDR3 consists of 14 residues. V shed 6 bases, J shed 5 bases, and the junction held 6 bases outside the gene matches. CDR1 and CDR2 from the germline V gene are SGHTA and FQGNSA. Written as DNA, the CDR3 is TGTGCCAGCAGGCCAGGGGGGAGCAATGAAAAACTGTTTTTT. It specifies CASRPGGSNEKLFF.

In its sample, this clone was seen once. V usage is TRBV18 and J usage is TRBJ2-7, with TRBD1 matching 7 bases. Trimming cost V 0 bases and J 3 bases; bases outside gene matches: 2. Germline V gene data show CDR1 as KGHSH and CDR2 as LQKENI. The CDR3 is 14 residues long. In nucleotides, the CDR3 is TGTGCCAGCTCACCACCGGGACAGAACTACGAGCAGTACTTC. This translates into CASSPPGQNYEQYF. The full variable domain, in which reference TRBV18 and TRBJ2-7 provide the parts outside the CDR3, is NAGVMQNPRHLVRRRGQEARLRCSPMKGHSHVYWYRQLPEEGLKFMVYLQKENIIDESGMPKERFSAEFPKEGPSILRIQQVVRGDSAAYFCASSPPGQNYEQYFGPGTRLTVT.

In DNA, the CDR3 is TGTGCCAGCAGGACTAGCGGGAGTCGAGATACGCAGTATTTT. It encodes CASRTSGSRDTQYF. This rearrangement joins TRBV19 to TRBJ2-3, with 13 positions matching TRBD2. The ends lost 9 bases at V and 5 bases at J; junction bases unmatched: 5. CDR3 size: 14 residues. Per the germline V gene, CDR1 is LNHDA and CDR2 is SQIVND (reference sequence).